The 22 T cell receptor beta chains below come from one sample, sequenced in a study of blood T cell repertoires in COVID-19 (dated by TCRdb to 2020 to 2021). Library creation used the immunoSEQ multiplex PCR assay. The table comes from immuneACCESS by way of TCRdb, which keeps in-frame sequences with V and J called. Part of the clones is missing from these tables; in studies checked, under half for an unresolved V gene and the rest for unknown reasons. Across this sample there are 60,000 to 85,000 clones, with 86% seen only once. The biggest ten clones account for 18% of the sample. Source material: peripheral blood. Source of these receptors: a human donor in a cohort sampled during active COVID-19.

J is TRBJ2-2 and V is TRBV9, with TRBD1 matching 10 bases. This CDR3 spans 14 amino acids. The V and J ends lost 2 bases and 7 bases, in that order; junction bases with no gene match: 2. Germline assignment: CDR1 SGDLS and CDR2 YYNGEE. CDR3 DNA: TGTGCCAGCAGCGTCGGGACAGGGGTCGGGGAGCTGTTTTTT. It specifies CASSVGTGVGELFF.

The rearrangement uses TRBV28 and TRBJ1-5; D uncertain. The CDR3 contains 12 residues. Germline CDR1 MDHEN, CDR2 SYDVKM. V was cut by 9 bases and J by 0 bases, with 6 bases left in between. Here the CDR3 reads CASLGSNQPQHF. The CDR3 DNA follows: TGTGCCAGTCTAGGTAGCAATCAGCCCCAGCATTTT.

The chain combines TRBV19 with TRBJ1-5; tentatively, D is TRBD1 (5 bases). Trimming removed 7 bases at V and 6 bases at J, with 10 bases between. Germline assignment: CDR1 LNHDA and CDR2 SQIVND (reference sequence). The CDR3 has 12 residues. The CDR3 sequence is CASTGGVQPQHF. DNA of the CDR3: TGTGCCAGTACGGGGGGGGTTCAGCCCCAGCATTTT.

The chain employs TRBV7-6 and TRBJ2-1; D uncertain. CDR3 length: 13 amino acids. The V and J ends lost 3 bases and 7 bases respectively, with 10 bases between them. Germline V gene lookup returns CDR1 SGHVS and CDR2 FNYEAQ. The CDR3, as DNA: TGTGCCAGCAGCTTTAGCAGTCGGAATGAGCAGTTCTTC. This translates into CASSFSSRNEQFF.

This clone was seen only once. The chain uses TRBV4-2 and TRBJ1-1, with 9 bases matching TRBD1. J lost 6 bases, V lost 1 base, and 9 bases had no gene match. The germline gives CDR1 LGHNA, CDR2 YNFKEQ. The CDR3 loop spans 16 amino acids. CDR3 loop: CASSQAGTGRIAEAFF. CDR3 coding DNA: TGTGCCAGCAGCCAAGCCGGGACAGGGCGGATTGCTGAAGCTTTCTTT.

The genes are TRBV7-3 and TRBJ2-3, with D perhaps matching TRBD2 (6 bases). This CDR3 contains 15 residues. Trimming left V 2 bases short and J 4 bases short, with 13 bases between. The V gene's germline CDR1 is SGHTA and CDR2 FQGTGA. This CDR3 is CASSLSPGTADTQYF. CDR3 DNA: TGTGCCAGCAGCTTATCCCCCGGGACTGCAGATACGCAGTATTTT.

The genes are TRBV28 and TRBJ1-1; tentative D call: TRBD1 (6 bases). CDR1 MDHEN and CDR2 SYDVKM come from the germline V gene. V shed 11 bases and J shed 2 bases, with 12 bases lying between them. CDR3 length equals 12 residues. The CDR3 here is CAGGGHNTEAFF. Written as DNA, the CDR3 is TGTGCCGGGGGGGGGCACAACACTGAAGCTTTCTTT.

This sequence joins TRBV3-1 (or the pseudogene TRBV3-2) and TRBJ2-2, with TRBD1 matching over 7 bases. This CDR3 contains 16 residues. Germline V gene data show CDR1 as LGHDT and CDR2 as YNNKEL (reference sequence). J was trimmed by 4 bases and V by 1 base; bases with no gene match: 6. The CDR3 here is CASSQGGRGLTGELFF. The DNA for the CDR3 is TGTGCCAGCAGCCAAGGAGGTAGGGGGCTCACCGGGGAGCTGTTTTTT.

The rearrangement links TRBV11-3 to TRBJ2-3, with no clear D. Trimming removed 1 base from V and 0 bases from J, with 2 bases in between. The CDR3 covers 13 residues. CDR1 SGHNT and CDR2 YENEEA come from the germline V gene. The CDR3 sequence is CASSLASTDTQYF. CDR3 coding DNA: TGTGCCAGCAGCTTAGCGAGCACAGATACGCAGTATTTT.

The V gene is TRBV6-5, the J gene TRBJ1-1; the match to TRBD1 covers 8 bases. Losses at the gene ends were 4 bases for V and 4 bases for J; bases not matched to a gene: 2. CDR1 is MNHEY and CDR2 is SVGAGI in the germline V gene. This CDR3 comprises 13 residues. The CDR3 DNA reads TGTGCCAGCAGTTCAGGGACAGGCACTGAAGCTTTCTTT. This codes for CASSSGTGTEAFF.

Here the CDR3 reads CASSRDRVAEAFF. The CDR3 DNA reads TGTGCCAGCAGCCGGGACAGGGTCGCCGAAGCTTTCTTT. The chain recombines TRBV11-3 with TRBJ1-1; 9 positions match TRBD1. V lost 5 bases, J lost 8 bases, and 6 bases stayed unmatched. In germline, CDR1 is SGHNT, CDR2 YENEEA. The CDR3 is 13 residues long. Together with reference TRBV11-3 and TRBJ1-1, the CDR3 gives the full variable domain: EAGVVQSPRYKIIEKKQPVAFWCNPISGHNTLYWYLQNLGQGPELLIRYENEEAVDDSQLPKDRFSAERLKGVDSTLKIQPAELGDSAVYLCASSRDRVAEAFFGQGTRLTVV.

V is TRBV28 and J is TRBJ2-1, with 7 bases aligning to TRBD1. Losses at the gene ends were 6 bases for V and 7 bases for J; bases not matched to a gene: 6. The CDR3 length is 13 residues. Looked up from germline, CDR1 is MDHEN and CDR2 is SYDVKM. CDR3 amino acids: CASRKTGYNEQFF. CDR3 nucleotides: TGTGCCAGCAGGAAGACAGGGTATAATGAGCAGTTCTTC.

The V gene is TRBV9, the J gene TRBJ2-1; D may be TRBD1 (6 bases). CDR3 length: 16 amino acids. Between the trimmed V and J ends, which lost 0 bases and 4 bases, there was a span of 14 bases. The germline gives CDR1 SGDLS, CDR2 YYNGEE. As DNA, the CDR3 is TGTGCCAGCAGCGTAGGGCAGGGGACCCGGTACAATGAGCAGTTCTTC. It codes for CASSVGQGTRYNEQFF.

The J gene is TRBJ2-7, the V gene TRBV5-1; TRBD1 matches 10 bases. Looked up from germline, CDR1 is SGHRS and CDR2 is YFSETQ. CDR3 length: 15 amino acids. The ends lost 4 bases at V and 3 bases at J; junction bases unmatched: 7. As DNA, the CDR3 is TGCGCCAGCAGCATCGACAGGGGGCAGTTCTACGAGCAGTACTTC. Translation: CASSIDRGQFYEQYF.

This sequence joins TRBV28 and TRBJ2-7; perhaps TRBD1 as D (6 bases). The CDR3 sequence is 14 residues long. Germline loops: CDR1 MDHEN, CDR2 SYDVKM. The V end lost 6 bases, the J end lost 2 bases, and 14 bases lay between the germline ends. The DNA of the CDR3 is TGTGCCAGCAGCCCTGACAGGTATCCCTACGAGCAGTACTTC. Encoded protein: CASSPDRYPYEQYF.

CDR3 sequence (DNA): TGTGCCAGCAGACCCGGTCCTAGCGTCGGAGAGACCCAGTACTTC. Translated: CASRPGPSVGETQYF. V gene TRBV5-4 combines with J gene TRBJ2-5; a weak D match, TRBD2 (6 bases). The CDR3 contains 15 residues. Trimming shortened V by 5 bases and J by 4 bases, and 18 bases separated the two germline ends. The germline gives CDR1 SGHNT, CDR2 YYREEE (reference sequence).

DNA for the CDR3: TGTGCCAGCAGTTCGACAGGGGGCCGTAGAAACACCATATATTTT. Residues: CASSSTGGRRNTIYF. V and J are TRBV3-1 (or the pseudogene TRBV3-2) and TRBJ1-3; 10 nucleotides agree with TRBD1. CDR3 length equals 15 residues. After removal of 6 bases from V and 5 bases from J, the junction contained 7 bases not matched to a gene. Germline CDR1 and CDR2: LGHDT and YNNKEL (reference sequence).

The chain carries TRBV6-1 and TRBJ1-2; D is possibly TRBD1 (5 bases). This CDR3 has 15 amino acids. V was shortened by 1 base and J by 4 bases, with 13 bases between the two germline ends. Germline values: CDR1 MNHNS, CDR2 SASEGT. CDR3 DNA: TGTGCCAGCAGTGAAGTTTACACAGGTAGCTATGGCTACACCTTC. As protein: CASSEVYTGSYGYTF.

This chain joins TRBV5-8 and TRBJ2-1, with 7 bases lining up with TRBD2. Looked up from germline, CDR1 is SGHTS and CDR2 is YDEGEE. The trim removed 2 bases at V and 6 bases at J, leaving 11 bases unmatched. The CDR3 has 16 residues. In nucleotides, the CDR3 is TGTGCCAGCAGCTTCCCCCCAGGGAGGGTGGCCAATGAGCAGTTCTTC. This sequence encodes CASSFPPGRVANEQFF. The variable domain in full, completed from reference TRBV5-8 and TRBJ2-1, reads EAGVTQSPTHLIKTRGQQATLRCSPISGHTSVYWYQQALGLGLQFLLWYDEGEERNRGNFPPRFSGRQFPNYSSELNVNALELEDSALYLCASSFPPGRVANEQFFGPGTRLTVL.

This chain joins TRBV28 and TRBJ2-1, with 10 bases matching TRBD1. The germline V gene encodes CDR1 MDHEN and CDR2 SYDVKM. The CDR3 length is 16 residues. The junction had 8 bases not matched to a gene; V was cut back by 7 bases and J by 2 bases. The CDR3 spells CASKRTGGIPYNEQFF. The CDR3 bases are TGTGCCAGCAAAAGGACAGGGGGGATACCCTACAATGAGCAGTTCTTC.

This chain links TRBV5-8 with TRBJ1-1; D unclear. Trimming pared 0 bases from V and 1 base from J, leaving 10 bases between. CDR3 size: 15 residues. In germline, CDR1 is SGHTS, CDR2 YDEGEE. The CDR3 bases are TGTGCCAGCAGCTTGGGATTCGGGGAGAACACTGAAGCTTTCTTT. Translation: CASSLGFGENTEAFF.

V and J are TRBV19 and TRBJ1-5, with a weak D call TRBD1 (6 bases). The CDR3 is 15 amino acids. Germline assignment: CDR1 LNHDA and CDR2 SQIVND (reference sequence). Deletions cut 6 bases from V and 4 bases from J, with 16 bases between. CDR3 DNA: TGTGCCAGTAGGCATAAACAGGGTGGAAATCAGCCCCAGCATTTT. This codes for CASRHKQGGNQPQHF.